This T cell receptor beta chain was profiled in a study of blood T cell repertoires in COVID-19. Measured with immunoSEQ multiplex PCR; TCRdb has only the in-frame clones, and not every one. The data hold around 430,000 clones, with roughly 89% observed a single time. Germline assignment: CDR1 SGHTA and CDR2 FQGNSA. Germline trimming cut 1 base from V and 14 bases from J; bases unmatched to any gene: 7. The CDR3 extends over 13 amino acids. Material: PBMCs or T cells enriched from blood (not recorded which). This clonotype was obtained from a woman aged 45-60 years who had recovered from COVID-19. This chain joins TRBV7-2 and TRBJ1-2, with 10 bases matching TRBD1. The CDR3 DNA reads as TGTGCCAGCAGCTTAGGTCCCGACAGGGGGCGGACCTTC. It yields the protein CASSLGPDRGRTF.